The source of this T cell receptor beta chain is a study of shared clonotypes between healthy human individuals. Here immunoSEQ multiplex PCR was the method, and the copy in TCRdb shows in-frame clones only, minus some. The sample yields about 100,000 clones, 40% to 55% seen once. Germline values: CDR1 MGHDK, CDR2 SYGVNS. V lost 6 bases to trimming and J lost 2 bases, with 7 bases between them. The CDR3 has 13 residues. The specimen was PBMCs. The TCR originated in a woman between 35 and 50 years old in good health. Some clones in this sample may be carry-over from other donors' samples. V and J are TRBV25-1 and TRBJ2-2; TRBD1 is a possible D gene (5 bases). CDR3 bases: TGTGCCAGCAGCAGGGTAAACACCGGGGAGCTGTTTTTT. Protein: CASSRVNTGELFF. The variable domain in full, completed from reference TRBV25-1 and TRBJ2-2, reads EADIYQTPRYLVIGTGKKITLECSQTMGHDKMYWYQQDPGMELHLIHYSYGVNSTEKGDLSSESTVSRIRTEHFPLTLESARPSHTSQYLCASSRVNTGELFFGEGSRLTVL.